This passage covers 30 T cell receptor beta chains from one sample sequenced in a study of cytomegalovirus exposure and HLA in healthy donors. The study ran its PCR with 60 Vbeta and 13 Jbeta primers. Data came from immunoSEQ multiplex PCR; TCRdb stores just in-frame clones and leaves some out. The table includes some 110,000 clones, about 70% detected once. The sample was PBMCs. The receptors were sampled from a man younger than 40 in good health and CMV-seropositive.

This clone appeared a few times. This rearrangement joins TRBV30 to TRBJ1-5; possibly TRBD1 for D (6 bases). CDR3 length: 15 residues. The germline V and J ends were trimmed by 2 bases and 6 bases, with 17 bases remaining between them. From germline, CDR1 is GTSNPN and CDR2 SVGIG (reference sequence). The CDR3 loop is CAWSTTGTAPQPQHF. The CDR3 nucleotides are TGTGCCTGGAGTACCACAGGGACGGCCCCTCAGCCCCAGCATTTT.

This clone showed up just a few times. The V and J genes are TRBV28 and TRBJ1-5; weak D call: TRBD1 (5 bases). CDR3 size: 14 residues. Germline CDR1 MDHEN, CDR2 SYDVKM. V shed 6 bases and J shed 7 bases, with 16 bases lying between them. This CDR3 is CASRNPGDVQPQHF. CDR3 DNA: TGTGCCAGCAGAAACCCGGGGGACGTCCAGCCCCAGCATTTT.

This clone has more than one count but fewer than ten. V and J are TRBV29-1 and TRBJ2-1; D unclear. Germline CDR1 reads SQVTM; CDR2 reads ANQGSEA. The CDR3 runs 14 residues. Between the trimmed V and J ends, which lost 0 bases and 0 bases, there was a span of 6 bases. The CDR3 is CSVEEESSYNEQFF. The CDR3 bases are TGCAGCGTTGAAGAGGAGAGCTCCTACAATGAGCAGTTCTTC.

This sequence joins TRBV7-9 and TRBJ1-3; 7 bases map to TRBD1. Unmatched junction bases numbered 9, after V lost 3 bases and J lost 4 bases. Germline V gene data show CDR1 as SEHNR and CDR2 as FQNEAQ (reference sequence). The CDR3 consists of 16 residues. CDR3 loop: CASSFATGIDGNTIYF. CDR3 nucleotides: TGTGCCAGCAGCTTTGCGACAGGGATCGACGGAAACACCATATATTTT.

As regards this clone: The same CDR3 arises from other DNA sequences in this sample as well. The chain links TRBV19 to TRBJ1-1; 8 bases agree with TRBD1. Trimming took 5 bases from V and 1 from J; bases not matched to a gene: 9. CDR1 LNHDA and CDR2 SQIVND come from the germline V gene (reference sequence). This CDR3 region has 16 residues. The CDR3 here is CASSPLPGQENTEAFF. The DNA of the CDR3 is TGTGCCAGTAGTCCCTTACCGGGACAGGAGAACACTGAAGCTTTCTTT. The variable domain in full, completed from reference TRBV19 and TRBJ1-1, reads DGGITQSPKYLFRKEGQNVTLSCEQNLNHDAMYWYRQDPGQGLRLIYYSQIVNDFQKGDIAEGYSVSREKKESFPLTVTSAQKNPTAFYLCASSPLPGQENTEAFFGQGTRLTVV.

This clone was detected a few times. The chain links TRBV2 to TRBJ1-1; 7 nucleotides align to TRBD1. The CDR3 length is 12 residues. V lost 7 bases and J lost 5; bases outside the gene matches: 4. CDR1 SNHLY and CDR2 FYNNEI come from the germline V gene. As DNA, the CDR3 is TGTGCCAGCAAGCCAGGGGGGACTGAAGCTTTCTTT. This translates into CASKPGGTEAFF.

V gene TRBV28 combines with J gene TRBJ2-7, with D perhaps TRBD2 (6 bases). The ends were cut back, 1 base at V and 6 bases at J, with 10 bases in the middle. Germline V gene sequence: CDR1 MDHEN, CDR2 SYDVKM. CDR3 length: 13 amino acids. The CDR3 nucleotides are TGTGCCAGCAGTTTATCCGGGGGAGGCGAGCAGTACGTC. Amino acids: CASSLSGGGEQYV.

The V call is TRBV4-2, the J call TRBJ1-1; the match to TRBD1 covers 8 bases. The trim removed 4 bases at V and 3 bases at J, leaving 7 bases unmatched. This CDR3 contains 15 residues. CDR1 and CDR2 from the germline V gene are LGHNA and YNFKEQ. The CDR3 coding sequence is TGTGCCAGCAGCCCCCGGACAGGGATGGACACTGAAGCTTTCTTT. Translated: CASSPRTGMDTEAFF.

V gene TRBV12-5 combines with J gene TRBJ1-2; 9 nucleotides match TRBD1. CDR3 length: 15 residues. The trim removed 2 bases at V and 4 bases at J, leaving 5 bases unmatched. Germline CDR1 LGHNT, CDR2 FRNRAP. The CDR3, as DNA: TGTGCTAGTGGTTTGAGACAGGGGGATTCCTATGGCTACACCTTC. Translated, it gives CASGLRQGDSYGYTF.

V and J are TRBV6-5 and TRBJ2-7; 10 positions match TRBD1. CDR1 MNHEY and CDR2 SVGAGI come from the germline V gene. This CDR3 is 15 amino acids long. V was pared by 2 bases and J by 3 bases, with 4 bases of the junction left unmatched. The CDR3 region has the DNA TGTGCCAGCAGTTACCCGGACAGGGGGGGCTACGAGCAGTACTTC. Residues: CASSYPDRGGYEQYF.

The count of this clone is one. The CDR3 reads CASSPARNTLRRGYTF. DNA for the CDR3: TGTGCCAGCAGCCCCGCCCGGAATACCCTACGGCGGGGCTACACCTTC. V gene TRBV5-4 combines with J gene TRBJ1-2; D is unresolved. The CDR3 covers 16 residues. V lost 4 bases to trimming and J lost 8 bases, with 24 bases between them. Germline loops: CDR1 SGHNT, CDR2 YYREEE (reference sequence).

The gene calls are TRBV28 and TRBJ1-1, with D unclear. CDR3 length: 14 residues. V lost 7 bases and J 1 base, leaving 13 bases between the germline ends. Germline V CDR1 and CDR2: MDHEN, SYDVKM. CDR3 DNA: TGTGCCAGCACCCCCGGCGGTTGGAACACTGAAGCTTTCTTT. Translation: CASTPGGWNTEAFF.

The chain links TRBV10-3 to TRBJ1-1; 7 bases align to TRBD1. This CDR3 has 13 residues. Germline V gene data show CDR1 as ENHRY and CDR2 as SYGVKD. Unmatched junction bases numbered 6, after V lost 10 bases and J lost 1 base. The CDR3 is CATRGEGNTEAFF. The DNA of the CDR3 is TGTGCCACCAGGGGGGAGGGGAACACTGAAGCTTTCTTT.

In its sample, this clone was seen a few times. The chain has TRBV7-2 and TRBJ1-2; 10 nucleotides match TRBD1. The CDR3 sequence is 18 residues long. CDR1 SGHTA and CDR2 FQGNSA come from the germline V gene. V shed 4 bases, J shed 6 bases, and the junction held 17 bases outside the gene matches. CDR3 protein: CASSSSLVPGTGVNGYTF. CDR3 bases: TGTGCCAGCAGCTCTTCTCTAGTTCCAGGGACAGGGGTTAATGGCTACACCTTC.

CDR3 sequence reads: CASSPGQGSTDTQYF. The CDR3 nucleotides read TGTGCCAGCAGCCCGGGACAGGGGAGCACAGATACGCAGTATTTT. The V call is TRBV13, the J call TRBJ2-3; 10 positions agree with TRBD1. The germline V gene has CDR1 PRHDT and CDR2 FYEKMQ (reference sequence). With 5 bases clipped from V and 0 bases from J, the junction kept 2 bases outside the gene matches. The CDR3 is made up of 15 amino acids.

The chain joins TRBV28 to TRBJ1-3, with D uncertain. With 6 bases removed from V and 0 bases from J, the gap between germline ends came to 12 bases. The CDR3 length is 15 residues. CDR1 and CDR2 (germline): MDHEN, SYDVKM. In DNA, the CDR3 is TGTGCCAGCAGCCCCCGGGAACCCTCTGGAAACACCATATATTTT. Amino acids: CASSPREPSGNTIYF. Supplemented by reference TRBV28 and TRBJ1-3, the full variable domain reads DVKVTQSSRYLVKRTGEKVFLECVQDMDHENMFWYRQDPGLGLRLIYFSYDVKMKEKGDIPEGYSVSREKKERFSLILESASTNQTSMYLCASSPREPSGNTIYFGEGSWLTVV.

This sequence joins TRBV7-9 and TRBJ1-6, with D possibly matching TRBD1 (6 bases). CDR3 length: 13 amino acids. Germline lookup yields CDR1 SEHNR and CDR2 FQNEAQ (reference sequence). V lost 2 bases, J lost 10 bases, and 9 bases lay in between. DNA for the CDR3: TGTGCCAGCAGCTTAAGCACAGGGTCACCCCTCCACTTT. Translation: CASSLSTGSPLHF.

J is TRBJ1-5 and V is TRBV2; the D gene is possibly TRBD1 (6 bases). The germline V gene has CDR1 SNHLY and CDR2 FYNNEI. V dropped 6 bases and J dropped 6 bases, with 18 bases sitting between them. This CDR3 contains 15 residues. Here the CDR3 DNA reads TGTGCCAGCAGCGATCCGACAGGAGGAGGTCAGCCCCAGCATTTT. Protein product: CASSDPTGGGQPQHF.

The chain carries TRBV28 and TRBJ1-2; D is perhaps TRBD1 (6 bases). This CDR3 has 14 amino acids. The V and J ends lost 1 base and 5 bases respectively, with 11 bases between them. The germline V gene encodes CDR1 MDHEN and CDR2 SYDVKM. CDR3 bases: TGTGCCAGCAGTTTATTGGGGGCGTCATATGGCTACACCTTC. Residues: CASSLLGASYGYTF.

This chain joins TRBV12-5 and TRBJ1-1, with a possible D match to TRBD1 (6 bases). This CDR3 is 14 amino acids long. V was pared by 9 bases and J by 1 base, with 15 bases between. Looked up from germline, CDR1 is LGHNT and CDR2 is FRNRAP. Here the CDR3 reads CASLAWTENTEAFF. CDR3 nucleotides: TGTGCTAGCCTGGCCTGGACAGAGAACACTGAAGCTTTCTTT.

This clone occurred once. CDR3 protein: CASSFGTAQETQYF. CDR3 nucleotide sequence: TGTGCCAGCAGCTTTGGGACTGCCCAAGAGACCCAGTACTTC. The chain is built from TRBV5-6 and TRBJ2-5; maybe TRBD2 (6 bases). V lost 2 bases and J 1 base, leaving 9 bases between the germline ends. The CDR3 totals 14 residues. In germline, CDR1 is SGHDT, CDR2 YYEEEE.

Notes on this clone: The junction departs from germline at one end; a sequencing error may be responsible. The rearrangement joins TRBV5-6 to TRBJ2-5; D is perhaps TRBD1 (5 bases). Looked up from germline, CDR1 is SGHDT and CDR2 is YYEEEE. The CDR3 is 13 residues long. CDR3 residues: CASSLWGRESQYF. CDR3 nucleotides: TGTGCCAGCAGCTTGTGGGGCCGAGAGTCCCAGTACTTC.

The chain employs TRBV4-1 and TRBJ2-1, with 9 nucleotides matching TRBD1. Trimming removed 1 base from V and 8 bases from J; junction bases left unmatched: 12. This CDR3 is 17 amino acids long. CDR1 and CDR2 (germline): MGHRA, YSYEKL. The CDR3 sequence: CASSQVGQGSTIYEQFF. The CDR3, as DNA: TGCGCCAGCAGCCAAGTAGGACAGGGGAGTACAATCTATGAGCAGTTCTTC.

This sequence joins TRBV7-3 and TRBJ1-1, with D hard to call. The V end was cut by 6 bases, the J end by 2 bases, with 13 bases between. CDR1 and CDR2 from the germline V gene are SGHTA and FQGTGA. The CDR3 sequence is 14 residues long. Here the CDR3 DNA reads TGTGCCAGCAGTTCTGTGGGGAGAAACACTGAAGCTTTCTTT. It yields the protein CASSSVGRNTEAFF. Based on the CDR3 plus reference TRBV7-3 and TRBJ1-1, the full variable domain is GAGVSQTPSNKVTEKGKYVELRCDPISGHTALYWYRQSLGQGPEFLIYFQGTGAADDSGLPNDRFFAVRPEGSVSTLKIQRTERGDSAVYLCASSSVGRNTEAFFGQGTRLTVV.

The J gene is TRBJ1-5, the V gene TRBV6-4; no clear D. Between the trimmed V and J ends, which lost 6 bases and 0 bases, there was a span of 21 bases. CDR3 length equals 18 residues. Germline V gives CDR1 MRHNA, CDR2 SNTAGT. As DNA, the CDR3 is TGTGCCAGCAGACAACACCTTACTATTGTTGTTAGCAATCAGCCCCAGCATTTT. Its translation: CASRQHLTIVVSNQPQHF.

CDR3 residues: CASSQDLGPSEKLFF. The CDR3 region has the DNA TGCGCCAGCAGCCAAGATCTGGGGCCGAGTGAAAAACTGTTTTTT. The V gene is TRBV4-1, the J gene TRBJ1-4; possible D gene TRBD1, 5 bases. Germline-derived CDR1 and CDR2 are MGHRA and YSYEKL. The V end lost 0 bases, the J end lost 7 bases, and 12 bases lay between the germline ends. CDR3 length: 15 residues.

The genes are TRBV18 and TRBJ2-2, with 7 bases lining up with TRBD1. Looked up from germline, CDR1 is KGHSH and CDR2 is LQKENI. This CDR3 contains 15 residues. J lost 3 bases, V lost 1 base, and 2 bases had no gene match. This CDR3 is CASSPQQGYTGELFF. CDR3 nucleotide sequence: TGTGCCAGCTCACCACAACAGGGGTACACCGGGGAGCTGTTTTTT.

This rearrangement joins TRBV6-1 to TRBJ2-2; the D gene is possibly TRBD2 (5 bases). The CDR3 length is 14 residues. V was shortened by 6 bases and J by 3 bases, with 11 bases between the two germline ends. Looked up from germline, CDR1 is MNHNS and CDR2 is SASEGT. The chain's CDR3 is CASRAGGYTGELFF. The CDR3 coding sequence is TGTGCCAGCAGGGCGGGTGGGTACACCGGGGAGCTGTTTTTT.

The chain has TRBV19 and TRBJ2-7; 9 nucleotides line up with TRBD1. The CDR3 consists of 14 residues. Germline V gene data show CDR1 as LNHDA and CDR2 as SQIVND (reference sequence). With 3 bases clipped from V and 6 bases from J, the junction kept 6 bases outside the gene matches. This chain's CDR3 is CASSIGTGRAEQYF. CDR3 in DNA: TGTGCCAGTAGTATTGGGACAGGGCGAGCCGAGCAGTACTTC.

This clone was recorded once. V gene TRBV27 combines with J gene TRBJ2-7; weak D call: TRBD1 (5 bases). The CDR3 loop spans 13 amino acids. Germline lookup yields CDR1 MNHEY and CDR2 SMNVEV (reference sequence). V gave up 6 bases and J gave up 1 base, with 10 bases separating them. CDR3 loop: CASSLTDSYEQYF. CDR3 DNA sequence: TGTGCCAGCAGCCTGACAGATTCCTACGAGCAGTACTTC.